The 27 T cell receptor beta chains below were found in one sample sequenced in a study of T cells after yellow fever vaccination. TCRdb ran MiXCR on the 5' RACE reads and lists one entry per CDR3 protein. The sample contains 450,000 to 650,000 distinct CDR3 sequences, approximately 12% of which appear only once. Sequenced here: PBMCs, sampled on the day of the yellow fever booster vaccination. Receptors were obtained from a man aged 25-45 years who received the YFV17D yellow fever vaccine.

The chain is built from TRBV12-5 and TRBJ2-7, with D perhaps TRBD1 (6 bases). This CDR3 contains 15 residues. Germline V CDR1 and CDR2: LGHNT, FRNRAP. V gave up 6 bases and J gave up 3 bases, with 18 bases separating them. The DNA of the CDR3 is TGTGCTAGTGGGATCTCGACAGGCTTGGGCTACGAGCAGTACTTC. Protein sequence: CASGISTGLGYEQYF.

This clonotype was observed a few times. The V call is TRBV3-1, the J call TRBJ1-3, with D unresolved. CDR1 LGHDT and CDR2 YNNKEL come from the germline V gene (reference sequence). The CDR3 contains 15 residues. The ends were cut back, 1 base at V and 0 bases at J, with 7 bases in the middle. The CDR3 loop is CASSQGHLSGNTIYF. For the CDR3, the DNA is TGTGCCAGCAGCCAAGGACATCTCTCTGGAAACACCATATATTTT.

This chain joins TRBV10-2 and TRBJ1-5; D gene uncertain. Trimming took 9 bases from V and 2 from J, leaving 11 bases between them. The CDR3 is made up of 13 amino acids. The germline CDR1 and CDR2 sequences are WSHSY and SAAADI. The CDR3 nucleotides are TGCGCCAGTGGTATCCGGGGCAATCAGCCCCAGCATTTT. This sequence encodes CASGIRGNQPQHF.

This clonotype was counted a few times. The J gene is TRBJ2-7, the V gene TRBV24-1; D is unresolved. CDR3 length: 13 residues. V was pared by 4 bases and J by 1 base, with 7 bases between. Germline V CDR1 and CDR2: KGHDR, SFDVKD. CDR3 in amino acids: CATSDPGSYEQYF. CDR3 nucleotide sequence: TGTGCCACCAGTGACCCCGGGTCCTACGAGCAGTACTTC.

The chain uses TRBV20-1 and TRBJ1-3, with D unresolved. The ends were cut back, 8 bases at V and 2 bases at J, with 16 bases in the middle. The CDR3 runs 14 residues. CDR1 DFQATT and CDR2 SNEGSKA come from the germline V gene (reference sequence). Here the CDR3 DNA reads TGCAGTTCCCAGCCTGGAGGGACTGGAAACACCATATATTTT. This sequence encodes CSSQPGGTGNTIYF.

This clonotype was seen only once. The V gene is TRBV20-1, the J gene TRBJ2-7, with TRBD2 identical over 11 bases. Germline CDR1 and CDR2: DFQATT and SNEGSKA (reference sequence). This CDR3 region has 14 residues. Germline trimming cut 6 bases from V and 3 bases from J; bases unmatched to any gene: 7. The chain's CDR3 is CSARQGTSGYEQYF. The CDR3 DNA reads TGCAGTGCCCGGCAGGGGACTAGCGGCTACGAGCAGTACTTC.

The V and J genes are TRBV28 and TRBJ2-5; unclear D gene. V lost 5 bases and J lost 3, with 16 bases in between. The length of the CDR3 is 15 residues. CDR1 and CDR2 from the germline V gene are MDHEN and SYDVKM. This CDR3 reads CASSLPSVGKETQYF. CDR3 nucleotide sequence: TGTGCCAGCAGTCTACCGTCCGTCGGAAAAGAGACCCAGTACTTC.

This clonotype was observed a few times. The V and J genes are TRBV5-5 and TRBJ1-4; D is ambiguous. Trimming removed 4 bases at V and 6 bases at J, with 13 bases between. The CDR3 loop spans 14 amino acids. Germline lookup yields CDR1 SGHKS and CDR2 YYEKEE (reference sequence). CDR3 in amino acids: CASSLRGGYEKLFF. The CDR3 coding sequence is TGTGCCAGCAGCCTCCGCGGCGGATATGAAAAACTGTTTTTT.

This rearrangement joins TRBV20-1 to TRBJ1-6; TRBD1 might be the D (6 bases). Germline V lookup: CDR1 DFQATT, CDR2 SNEGSKA (reference sequence). This CDR3 contains 13 residues. The germline V and J ends were trimmed by 3 bases and 9 bases, with 12 bases remaining between them. The DNA for the CDR3 is TGCAGTGCTAGGGCAGGGGAAGGTTCACCCCTCCACTTT. It is translated as CSARAGEGSPLHF.

This chain joins TRBV29-1 and TRBJ2-1, with 10 bases identical to TRBD2. Germline CDR1 SQVTM, CDR2 ANQGSEA. Losses at the gene ends were 6 bases for V and 3 bases for J; bases not matched to a gene: 5. CDR3 length: 14 amino acids. The CDR3 nucleotides are TGCAGCGTGAAGCGGGAGGGGGTCTACAATGAGCAGTTCTTC. This translates into CSVKREGVYNEQFF.

This clonotype was found a few times. The chain recombines TRBV6-1 with TRBJ2-7; possibly TRBD1 or TRBD2 for D (5 bases each). The CDR3 sequence is 15 residues long. Germline CDR1 reads MNHNS; CDR2 reads SASEGT. V was cut by 6 bases and J by 2 bases, with 17 bases left in between. The CDR3 DNA reads as TGTGCCAGCAGAAAGAGTCTCAGGGAGACCTACGAGCAGTACTTC. Its translation is CASRKSLRETYEQYF.

The chain couples TRBV6-1 to TRBJ2-1; a possible D gene is TRBD2 (5 bases). This CDR3 comprises 16 residues. V lost 3 bases and J 2 bases, leaving 14 bases between the germline ends. Germline CDR1 is MNHNS and CDR2 is SASEGT. The CDR3 DNA sequence: TGTGCCAGCAGTGATCTAGCCTCGGACGCCTACAATGAGCAGTTCTTC. As protein: CASSDLASDAYNEQFF.

The sample holds a few counts of this clonotype. V is TRBV6-2 or TRBV6-3 and J is TRBJ1-5; unclear D gene. The V gene lost 10 bases and the J gene lost 2 bases, with 18 bases spanning the gap. The CDR3 covers 15 residues. Germline-derived CDR1 and CDR2 are MNHEY and SVGEGT. The CDR3 loop reads CATGRWVHGNQPQHF. CDR3 nucleotide sequence: TGTGCCACTGGGCGTTGGGTACATGGCAATCAGCCCCAGCATTTT.

This clonotype was picked up a small number of times. The rearrangement joins TRBV4-1 to TRBJ2-5, with TRBD2 matching over 11 bases. Germline V gene lookup returns CDR1 MGHRA and CDR2 YSYEKL. The CDR3 length is 14 residues. V dropped 2 bases and J dropped 6; count of bases not matched to a gene: 2. The CDR3 here is CASSQLAGGQTQYF. The CDR3 coding sequence is TGCGCCAGCAGCCAATTAGCGGGAGGGCAGACCCAGTACTTC.

This clonotype came up once. This rearrangement joins TRBV4-3 to TRBJ2-3, with a possible D match to TRBD2 (7 bases). Germline V gives CDR1 LGHNA, CDR2 YSLEER. V was clipped by 4 bases and J by 5 bases, with 16 bases between them. This CDR3 spans 15 amino acids. CDR3 region: CASSPRGARQDTQYF. For the CDR3, the DNA is TGCGCCAGCAGCCCTCGGGGGGCGCGTCAAGATACGCAGTATTTT.

This clonotype occurred many times. The V gene is TRBV5-1, the J gene TRBJ2-5; D is unclear. V lost 1 base, J lost 7 bases, and 11 bases lay in between. Germline-derived CDR1 and CDR2 are SGHRS and YFSETQ. This CDR3 is 13 amino acids long. CDR3 coding DNA: TGCGCCAGCAGCTTGAATTCTAGAGGGACCCAGTACTTC. It yields the protein CASSLNSRGTQYF.

As concerns this clonotype: A junction boundary mismatches the germline segment, possibly from a read error. The V and J genes are TRBV19 and TRBJ2-1; 12 bases agree with TRBD2. The CDR3 has 15 amino acids. Germline loops: CDR1 LNHDA, CDR2 SQIVND (reference sequence). CDR3 in DNA: TGTGCCAGTAGTCCGCCCGTGGCTAGCGGGAGGGTATTGATATTC. Its translation: CASSPPVASGRVLIF.

The chain has TRBV7-2 and TRBJ1-4; the D is unclear. Germline CDR1 SGHTA, CDR2 FQGNSA. V shed 2 bases and J shed 5 bases, with 9 bases lying between them. The CDR3 extends over 14 amino acids. The CDR3 sequence: CASSLKGLNEKLFF. CDR3 DNA: TGTGCCAGCAGCTTAAAAGGGCTGAATGAAAAACTGTTTTTT.

The chain carries TRBV7-2 and TRBJ2-7; perhaps TRBD2 as D (7 bases). The CDR3 loop spans 15 amino acids. CDR1 is SGHTA, CDR2 FQGNSA, per germline. V dropped 1 base and J dropped 5 bases, with 15 bases sitting between them. The CDR3 bases are TGTGCCAGCAGCTTAGTTGGGGGGGCAGTCCACGAGCAGTACTTC. This encodes CASSLVGGAVHEQYF.

The CDR3 DNA is TGCGCCAGCAGGACTAGCGGGAGGCAAGAGACCCAGTACTTC. Amino acid sequence: CASRTSGRQETQYF. The V and J genes are TRBV5-1 and TRBJ2-5; 13 bases are a match to TRBD2. The germline V gene has CDR1 SGHRS and CDR2 YFSETQ. The CDR3 is made up of 14 amino acids. V dropped 5 bases and J dropped 2; count of bases not matched to a gene: 0.

This chain uses TRBV19 with TRBJ2-1; possibly TRBD2 for D (6 bases). The CDR3 is made up of 18 amino acids. V lost 0 bases to trimming and J lost 5 bases, with 20 bases between them. The germline gives CDR1 LNHDA, CDR2 SQIVND (reference sequence). CDR3 sequence (DNA): TGTGCCAGTAGTATAGATTCCGGGACTGGAGGGCCGGACAATGAGCAGTTCTTC. It encodes CASSIDSGTGGPDNEQFF.

This clonotype was picked up a small number of times. The rearrangement joins TRBV12-3 or TRBV12-4 to TRBJ1-1, with TRBD1 as a possible D gene (5 bases). The CDR3 is made up of 13 amino acids. The V end was cut by 3 bases, the J end by 7 bases, with 12 bases between. The chain's CDR3 is CASSLGGRGEAFF. The CDR3 DNA sequence: TGTGCCAGCAGTTTGGGGGGTAGGGGTGAAGCTTTCTTT.

This clonotype was observed a few times. The V gene is TRBV5-6, the J gene TRBJ2-2, with a weak D call TRBD2 (6 bases). Germline V gene data show CDR1 as SGHDT and CDR2 as YYEEEE. This CDR3 spans 16 amino acids. Trimming stripped 2 bases from V and 1 base from J, with 12 bases between. The CDR3 spells CASSLILAQNTGELFF. The CDR3 region has the DNA TGTGCCAGCAGCTTAATCCTAGCGCAGAACACCGGGGAGCTGTTTTTT.

The chain employs TRBV4-3 and TRBJ1-6; TRBD1 aligns across 7 bases. The CDR3 has 16 residues. The germline CDR1 and CDR2 sequences are LGHNA and YSLEER. Trimming at V came to 1 base and at J to 10 bases, leaving 10 bases not matched to a gene. CDR3 loop: CASSQGWDSGGSPLHF. CDR3 DNA: TGCGCCAGCAGCCAAGGATGGGACAGTGGGGGCTCACCCCTCCACTTT.

This clonotype was picked up many times. The chain has TRBV7-2 and TRBJ2-7; no definite D call. Germline V gene lookup returns CDR1 SGHTA and CDR2 FQGNSA. The V gene lost 1 base and the J gene lost 0 bases, with 13 bases spanning the gap. The CDR3 runs to 16 residues. CDR3 region: CASSLESAPSSYEQYF. The CDR3 DNA reads as TGTGCCAGCAGCTTAGAGTCAGCCCCGAGCTCCTACGAGCAGTACTTC. Full variable domain (remainder filled in from reference TRBV7-2 and TRBJ2-7): GAGVSQSPSNKVTEKGKDVELRCDPISGHTALYWYRQSLGQGLEFLIYFQGNSAPDKSGLPSDRFSAERTGGSVSTLTIQRTQQEDSAVYLCASSLESAPSSYEQYFGPGTRLTVT.

This clonotype was recorded at least ten times. The chain combines TRBV27 with TRBJ2-1; 9 bases align to TRBD2. The CDR3 runs to 16 residues. Per the germline V gene, CDR1 is MNHEY and CDR2 is SMNVEV (reference sequence). V shed 3 bases and J 3 bases; nucleotides not matched to a gene: 6. CDR3 amino acids: CASSLSSGSGYNEQFF. The DNA of the CDR3 is TGTGCCAGCAGTTTGAGTAGCGGGAGTGGCTACAATGAGCAGTTCTTC.

The chain uses TRBV5-4 and TRBJ2-1; 11 bases are shared with TRBD2. Germline V gives CDR1 SGHNT, CDR2 YYREEE (reference sequence). Germline trimming cut 2 bases from V and 7 bases from J; bases unmatched to any gene: 8. The CDR3 length is 16 residues. The CDR3 sequence: CASSFIVASGRNEQFF. DNA for the CDR3: TGTGCCAGCAGCTTCATTGTGGCTAGCGGGAGGAATGAGCAGTTCTTC.